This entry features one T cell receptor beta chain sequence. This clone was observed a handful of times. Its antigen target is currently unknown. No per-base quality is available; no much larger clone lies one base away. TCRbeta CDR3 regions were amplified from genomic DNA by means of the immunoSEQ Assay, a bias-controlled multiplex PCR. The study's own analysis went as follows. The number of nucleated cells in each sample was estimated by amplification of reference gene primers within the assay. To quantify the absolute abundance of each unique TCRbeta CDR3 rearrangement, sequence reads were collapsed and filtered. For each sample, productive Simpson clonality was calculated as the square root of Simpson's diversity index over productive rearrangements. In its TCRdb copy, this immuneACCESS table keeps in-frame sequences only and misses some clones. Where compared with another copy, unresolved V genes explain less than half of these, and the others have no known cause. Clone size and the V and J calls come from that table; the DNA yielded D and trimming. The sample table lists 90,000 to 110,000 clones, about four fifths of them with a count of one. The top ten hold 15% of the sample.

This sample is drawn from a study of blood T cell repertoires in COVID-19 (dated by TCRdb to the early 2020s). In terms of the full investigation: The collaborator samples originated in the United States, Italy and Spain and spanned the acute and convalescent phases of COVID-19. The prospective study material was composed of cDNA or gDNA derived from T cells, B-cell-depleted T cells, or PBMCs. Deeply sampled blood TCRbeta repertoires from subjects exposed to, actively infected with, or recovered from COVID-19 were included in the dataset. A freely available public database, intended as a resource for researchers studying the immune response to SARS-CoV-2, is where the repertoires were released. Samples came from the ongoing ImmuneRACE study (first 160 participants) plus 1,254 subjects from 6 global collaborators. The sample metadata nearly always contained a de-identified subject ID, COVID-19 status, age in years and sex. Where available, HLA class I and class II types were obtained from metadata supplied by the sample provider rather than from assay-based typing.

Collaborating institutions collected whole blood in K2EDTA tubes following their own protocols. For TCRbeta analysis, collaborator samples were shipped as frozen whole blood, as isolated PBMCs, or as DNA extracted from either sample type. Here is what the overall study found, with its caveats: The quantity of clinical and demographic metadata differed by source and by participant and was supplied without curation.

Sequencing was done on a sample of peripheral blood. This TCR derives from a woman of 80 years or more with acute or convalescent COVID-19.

The base sequence is TGCAGCGTGACCAGCAACCGGGACAATCCTTATGGCTACACCTTC. Its protein reads: CSVTSNRDNPYGYTF. The rearranged segments are TRBV29-1 and TRBJ1-2; TRBD1 is a weak D gene call, 6 bases matching. Including cysteine and phenylalanine, the CDR3 has 15 amino acids. Only the CDR3 portion is preserved as DNA: 45 bases, with reading frame beginning at the first base. For CDR1 and CDR2, the germline V gene lists SQVTM and ANQGSEA. The junction shows trimming of 6 bases on V and 5 bases on J, plus 22 bases between the germline ends.